This is a list of T cell receptor beta chains from one sample in a study of T cells after somatic rescue of genetic block. Assay used: immunoSEQ multiplex PCR; TCRdb lists only in-frame clones, some missing. The sample has more than 13,000 clones, around 70% seen once. The source material was peripheral blood mononuclear cells (PBMCs). The receptors derive from a man younger than 30. Both conserved end residues are part of each CDR3. The D gene is left open where the match is weak. Expanded clones get a size class; other rows say once, few or many, or leave the size out.

j_call clone_size d_call v_call cdr3_nt cdr3_aa
TRBJ2-2 . TRBD1 TRBV5-1 TGCGCCAGCAGCTTCCGGGACAGGGGTAACGGGGAGCTGTTTTTT CASSFRDRGNGELFF
TRBJ1-5 few . TRBV6-5 TGTGCCAGCCAGCTGGTAGGACCTAGCAATCAGCCCCAGCATTTT CASQLVGPSNQPQHF
TRBJ2-4 medium-sized . TRBV7-9 TGTGCCAGCAGCTTAAGGGGGGCAAACATTCAGTACTTC CASSLRGANIQYF
TRBJ1-1 . . TRBV28 TGTGCCAGCAGCCGACCGGGGGCCAAGCAGATCTTT CASSRPGAKQIF
TRBJ2-7 . . TRBV30 TGTGCCTGGAGTGTACCAGCAGGGAGAGGGTCCTACGAGCAGTACTTC CAWSVPAGRGSYEQYF
TRBJ2-7 . . TRBV28 TGTGCCAGCAGATGGGCCTACGAGCAGTACTTC CASRWAYEQYF
TRBJ1-3 . . TRBV10-3 TGTGCCATCAGTCCCCAAATACACCTCTCTGGAAACACCATATATTTT CAISPQIHLSGNTIYF
TRBJ2-3 . . TRBV11-3 TGTGCCAGCAGCTTTTCCCGCAGGGGTTGCACAGATACGCAGTATTTT CASSFSRRGCTDTQYF
TRBJ2-7 . TRBD1 TRBV6-6 TGTGCCAGCAGACCATTAGGACAGGTGGCCTACGAGCAGTACTTC CASRPLGQVAYEQYF
TRBJ2-1 . . TRBV9 TGTGCCAGCAGCACTCCCCCGGGACTCCACAATGAGCAGTTCTTC CASSTPPGLHNEQFF
TRBJ2-6 . . TRBV28 TGTGCCAGCAGTTTAAAGGGGGGAATAAACTCTGGGGCCAACGTCCTGACTTTC CASSLKGGINSGANVLTF
TRBJ2-2 . TRBD2 TRBV7-8 TGTGCCAGCAGCTTAGCTCTACTGGGGGGGACCGGGGAGCTGTTTTTT CASSLALLGGTGELFF
TRBJ2-7 . . TRBV4-2 TGTGCCAGCAGCCAAGATTCTAGCCTTGAGTCCTACGAGCAGTACTTC CASSQDSSLESYEQYF
TRBJ1-2 . . TRBV28 TGTGCCAGCACCGACACTCACTTTCTAGCTAACTATGGCTACACCTTC CASTDTHFLANYGYTF
TRBJ1-6 . . TRBV30 TGTGCCTGGAGTGTACCCTCTTGGGGTTCACCCCTCCACTTT CAWSVPSWGSPLHF
TRBJ1-3 once . TRBV19 TGTGCCAGTAAACCACAGGGCATCTCTGGAAACACCATATATTTT CASKPQGISGNTIYF
TRBJ1-2 few . TRBV28 TGTGCCAGCAGTCCATGGACAGCTAACTATGGCTACACCTTC CASSPWTANYGYTF
TRBJ2-4 . . TRBV11-3 TGTGCCAGCAGCTTGGCAGGGGGTACGGGGGGAAACATTCAGTACTTC CASSLAGGTGGNIQYF
TRBJ2-1 few . TRBV12-5 TGTGCTAGTGGCCCCGGGACATGGGATCACAATGAGCAGTTCTTC CASGPGTWDHNEQFF
TRBJ2-3 once . TRBV10-1 TGCGCCAGCAGTGAGTCGAAATCCTCCAGCGGCACAGATACGCAGTATTTT CASSESKSSSGTDTQYF
TRBJ1-1 . . TRBV18 TGTGCCAGCTCACCCCGGCAGGAAACTGAAGCTTTCTTT CASSPRQETEAFF
TRBJ2-5 . . TRBV5-1 TGCGCCAGCCGGTCCGGGGCCCAAGAGACCCAGTACTTC CASRSGAQETQYF
TRBJ2-7 . . TRBV4-2 TGTGCCAGCAGCCTCACCGGTAGTTACCAGTACTTC CASSLTGSYQYF
TRBJ2-3 . TRBD2 TRBV5-4 TGTGCCAGCAGCGTGAGCGGGGTGGTAGATACGCAGTATTTT CASSVSGVVDTQYF
TRBJ1-3 once . TRBV5-4 TGTGCCAGCAGCTTGGCGGGGGGAGCTGGAAACACCATATATTTT CASSLAGGAGNTIYF
TRBJ2-7 . . TRBV6-6 TGTGCCAGCAAGTTGACATTTAAGGACTACGAGCAGTACTTC CASKLTFKDYEQYF
TRBJ2-1 . TRBD2 TRBV10-1 TGCGCCAGCAGTGAGACCCCTAGCGGGAGGGGCAATGAGCAGTTCTTC CASSETPSGRGNEQFF
TRBJ2-7 . TRBD2 TRBV11-3 TGTGCCAGCAGCTCTCAGCGGGACTACGAGCAGTACTTC CASSSQRDYEQYF
TRBJ1-5 . . TRBV28 TGTGCCAGCAGGATAGGGATTCATACCAAAGGGCCCCAGCATTTT CASRIGIHTKGPQHF
TRBJ2-3 . TRBD1 TRBV7-2 TGTGCCAGCAGCTTCAGGGGGGATACGCAGTATTTT CASSFRGDTQYF
TRBJ2-7 . . TRBV5-6 TGTGCCAGCAGCTTGGCCGGGTCTCCCGCCTACGAGCAGTACTTC CASSLAGSPAYEQYF
TRBJ2-2 once TRBD2 TRBV5-1 TGCGCCAGCAGCTTGTTCGCGGGGGGGAACACCGGGGAGCTGTTTTTT CASSLFAGGNTGELFF
TRBJ1-1 . TRBD1 TRBV18 TGTGCCAGCTCACCAAGAAACGGCAGGGGGAGAACTTTCTTT CASSPRNGRGRTFF
TRBJ1-4 . TRBD1 TRBV6-6 TGTGCCACAGGTCGGGGACAGGGAAGGGAAAAACTGTTTTTT CATGRGQGREKLFF
TRBJ2-3 few TRBD2 TRBV4-1 TGCGCCAGCAGCCCCACGGGAGGGGGTCTCGATACGCAGTATTTT CASSPTGGGLDTQYF
TRBJ2-3 . . TRBV7-3 TGTGCCAGCAGCTTAAGAAGAACAGATACGCAGTATTTT CASSLRRTDTQYF
TRBJ1-5 . . TRBV27 TGTGCCAGCAGTTCCCAGCACAATCAGCCCCAGCATTTT CASSSQHNQPQHF
TRBJ1-1 . . TRBV5-1 TGCGCCAGCAGCTTGGATGGACAGTTGAACACTGAAGCTTTCTTT CASSLDGQLNTEAFF
TRBJ1-2 . . TRBV5-1 TGCGCCAGCAGCTTGGTGAGGGATGGCTACACCTTC CASSLVRDGYTF
TRBJ2-1 . TRBD2 TRBV14 TGTGCCAGCAGCCTTCCGGGACTAGGCTACAATGAGCAGTTCTTC CASSLPGLGYNEQFF
TRBJ2-2 once . TRBV25-1 TGTGCCAGCAGTGAACCAGGACGGGGCACCGGGGAGCTGTTTTTT CASSEPGRGTGELFF
TRBJ2-5 once TRBD2 TRBV18 TGTGCCAGCTCACCACCAGTCGGGACTAGCGGGAGTAAGACCCAGTACTTC CASSPPVGTSGSKTQYF
TRBJ1-5 . . TRBV7-9 TGTGCCAGCAGCAAGACAGGTGCTAGCAATCAGCCCCAGCATTTT CASSKTGASNQPQHF
TRBJ2-2 . . TRBV18 TGTGCCACTCTCGTCACCGGGGAGCTGTTTTTT CATLVTGELFF
TRBJ2-3 . . TRBV6-6 TGTGCCAGCAGTACTACAGGGTACACAGATACGCAGTATTTT CASSTTGYTDTQYF
TRBJ2-7 . . TRBV28 TGTGCCAGCAGTCACTTCGCGGGGCGGTACGAGCAGTACTTC CASSHFAGRYEQYF
TRBJ2-7 once . TRBV30 TGTGCCTGGAGTGGCCAGAGGGTCAGCGAGCAGTACTTC CAWSGQRVSEQYF
TRBJ2-5 . . TRBV5-1 TGCGCCAGCAGCTCCGGGACTGTTGGTGTGGGGGGGACCCAGTACTTC CASSSGTVGVGGTQYF
TRBJ2-7 . . TRBV7-3 TGTGCCAGCAGCCGTTCACAGGGTCTCGAGCAGTACTTC CASSRSQGLEQYF
TRBJ2-3 few . TRBV7-8 TGTGCCAGCAGCTTCACCAACCGACTGGCCACAGATACGCAGTATTTT CASSFTNRLATDTQYF
TRBJ2-5 . TRBD1 TRBV7-9 TGTGCCAGCAGCTTAGGGACAGGCTTTCAAGAGACCCAGTACTTC CASSLGTGFQETQYF